This TCR beta chain was identified in a study of blood T cells in healthy people across ages. Study-level results: Observed TCR beta diversity showed a strong correlation with the percentage of naive T cells as measured by flow cytometry. PBMCs that were unsorted prevented a conclusive naive versus antigen-experienced comparison. Aged donors had fewer naive CD4+ cells and lower diversity than long-lived donors.

No fewer than 5.5 micrograms of total RNA were isolated from every sample. A remark on this clonotype: The antigen is not known.

A second about 6 to 12 cycle PCR used barcoded and J-beta primers. Using its own MiXCR run on the 5' RACE reads, TCRdb lists one record per CDR3 protein. This sample yields 1.5 million to 2 million distinct CDR3 sequences, of which approximately 28% are seen a single time; roughly 8% belongs to the top ten. Trimming pared 0 bases from V and 7 bases from J, leaving 16 bases between. The CDR3 is made up of 17 amino acids. The origin of this receptor is a woman in her twenties or thirties in good health. The specimen was blood. The rearrangement uses TRBV12-3 or TRBV12-4 and TRBJ1-6; D gene uncertain. The CDR3 bases are TGTGCCAGCAGTTTAGCGTGGGGAGGGATAAGGAATTCACCCCTCCACTTT. It codes for CASSLAWGGIRNSPLHF.